This T cell receptor (beta chain) was documented in a study of T-cell reconstitution after alpha-beta-depleted transplantation in children. In this sample, this clonotype turned up many times. Unique molecular identifiers were used in preparing the TCRbeta library. A single record per CDR3 protein comes from TCRdb applying MiXCR to the PCR reads. The sample lists around 380,000 distinct CDR3 sequences, roughly 11% seen once, with 4.5% to 7% in the top ten. The CDR3 extends over 14 amino acids. Looked up from germline, CDR1 is ENHRY and CDR2 is SYGVKD. J lost 4 bases, V lost 6 bases, and 5 bases had no gene match.

The TCR originated in a human donor who donated a stem cell graft to a child with acute myeloid leukemia. The V and J genes are TRBV10-3 and TRBJ1-2; 10 bases are a match to TRBD1. The specimen comprised PBMCs from the stem cell graft donor, sampled from the stem cell graft. CDR3 in DNA: TGTGCCATCAGCCGACAGGGGGCGGGCTATGGCTACACCTTC. This translates into CAISRQGAGYGYTF.